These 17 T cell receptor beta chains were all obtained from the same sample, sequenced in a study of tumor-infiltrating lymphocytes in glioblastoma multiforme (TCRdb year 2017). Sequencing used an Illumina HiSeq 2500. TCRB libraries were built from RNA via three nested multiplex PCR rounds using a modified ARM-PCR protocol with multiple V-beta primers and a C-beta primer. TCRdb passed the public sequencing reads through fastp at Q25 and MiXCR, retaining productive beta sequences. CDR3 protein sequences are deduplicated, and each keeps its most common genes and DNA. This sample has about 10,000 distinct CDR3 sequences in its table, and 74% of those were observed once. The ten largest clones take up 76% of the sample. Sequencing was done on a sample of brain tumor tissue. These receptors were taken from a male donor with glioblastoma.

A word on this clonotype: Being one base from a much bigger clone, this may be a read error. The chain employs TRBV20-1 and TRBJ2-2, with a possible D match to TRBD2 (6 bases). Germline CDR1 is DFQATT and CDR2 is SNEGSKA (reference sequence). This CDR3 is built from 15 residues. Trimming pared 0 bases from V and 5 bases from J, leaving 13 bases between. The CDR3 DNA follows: TGCAGTGCTAGAGATTGGCGGGAAGGTACCGGGGAGCTGTTTTTT. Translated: CSARDWREGTGELFF.

The CDR3 loop reads CSAGDRGDYGYTF. CDR3 sequence (DNA): TGCAGTGCAGGGGACAGGGGAGACTATGGCTACACCTTC. The rearrangement joins TRBV20-1 to TRBJ1-2; the match to TRBD1 covers 10 bases. Per the germline V gene, CDR1 is DFQATT and CDR2 is SNEGSKA (reference sequence). The length of the CDR3 is 13 residues. V was clipped by 6 bases and J by 3 bases; unmatched bases: 4.

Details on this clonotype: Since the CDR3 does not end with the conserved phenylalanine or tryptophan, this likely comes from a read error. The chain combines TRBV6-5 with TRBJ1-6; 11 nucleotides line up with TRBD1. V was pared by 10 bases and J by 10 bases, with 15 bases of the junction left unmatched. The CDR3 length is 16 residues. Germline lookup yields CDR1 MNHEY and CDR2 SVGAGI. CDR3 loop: CAISNLGQGAGSPLHS. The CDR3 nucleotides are TGTGCCATCAGCAACCTTGGACAGGGGGCGGGATCACCCCTCCACTCT.

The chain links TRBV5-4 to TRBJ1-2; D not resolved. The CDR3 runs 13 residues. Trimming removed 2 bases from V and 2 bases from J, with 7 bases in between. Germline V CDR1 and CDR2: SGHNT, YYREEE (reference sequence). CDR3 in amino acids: CASSLGGNYGYTF. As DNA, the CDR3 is TGTGCCAGCAGCTTAGGAGGGAACTATGGCTACACCTTC.

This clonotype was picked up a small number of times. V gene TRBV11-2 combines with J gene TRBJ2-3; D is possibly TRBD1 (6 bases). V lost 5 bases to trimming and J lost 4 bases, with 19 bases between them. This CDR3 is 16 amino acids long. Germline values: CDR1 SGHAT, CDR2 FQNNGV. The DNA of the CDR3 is TGTGCCAGCAGCCCACTCCGATCAGGGGTAGCAGATACGCAGTATTTT. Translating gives CASSPLRSGVADTQYF.

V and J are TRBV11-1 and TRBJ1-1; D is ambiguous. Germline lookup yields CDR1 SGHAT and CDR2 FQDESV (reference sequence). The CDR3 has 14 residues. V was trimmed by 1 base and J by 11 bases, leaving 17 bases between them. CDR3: CASSLEVLDGEAFF. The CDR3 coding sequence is TGTGCCAGCAGCTTAGAGGTGTTGGACGGCGAGGCTTTCTTT.

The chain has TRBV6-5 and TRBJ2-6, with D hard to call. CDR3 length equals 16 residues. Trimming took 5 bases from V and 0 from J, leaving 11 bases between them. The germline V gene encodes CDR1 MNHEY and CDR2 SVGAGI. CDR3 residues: CASSPRPASGANVLTF. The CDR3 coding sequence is TGTGCCAGCAGTCCGAGACCGGCCTCTGGGGCCAACGTCCTGACTTTC.

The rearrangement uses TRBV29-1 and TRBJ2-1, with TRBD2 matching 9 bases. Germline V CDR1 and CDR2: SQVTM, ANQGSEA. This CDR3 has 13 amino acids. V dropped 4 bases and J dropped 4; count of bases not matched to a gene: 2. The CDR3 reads CSVGLAEYNEQFF. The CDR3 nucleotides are TGCAGCGTTGGACTAGCGGAATACAATGAGCAGTTCTTC.

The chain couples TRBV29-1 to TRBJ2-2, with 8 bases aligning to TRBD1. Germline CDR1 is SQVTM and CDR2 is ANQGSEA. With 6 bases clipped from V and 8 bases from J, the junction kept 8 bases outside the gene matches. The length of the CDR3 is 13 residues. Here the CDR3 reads CSVGTGGGGELFF. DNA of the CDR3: TGCAGCGTCGGGACAGGTGGAGGAGGGGAGCTGTTTTTT.

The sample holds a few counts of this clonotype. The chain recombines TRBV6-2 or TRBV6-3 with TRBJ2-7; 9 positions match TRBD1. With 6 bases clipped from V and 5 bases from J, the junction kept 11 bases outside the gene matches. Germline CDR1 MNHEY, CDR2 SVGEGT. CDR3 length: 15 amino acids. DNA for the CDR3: TGTGCCAGCAGAGAGGGGACAGGGAAAAGCGACGAGCAGTACTTC. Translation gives CASREGTGKSDEQYF.

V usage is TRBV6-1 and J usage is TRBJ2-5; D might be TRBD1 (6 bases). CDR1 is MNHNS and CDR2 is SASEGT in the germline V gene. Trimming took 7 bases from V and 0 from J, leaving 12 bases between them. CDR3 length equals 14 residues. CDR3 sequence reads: CASTIGTNQETQYF. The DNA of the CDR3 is TGTGCCAGCACAATCGGGACAAACCAAGAGACCCAGTACTTC.

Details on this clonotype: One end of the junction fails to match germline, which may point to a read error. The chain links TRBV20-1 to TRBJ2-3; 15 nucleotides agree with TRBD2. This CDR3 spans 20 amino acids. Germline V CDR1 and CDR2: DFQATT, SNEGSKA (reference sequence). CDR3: CSASRPGLAGGPRSTDTQYF. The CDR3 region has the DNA TGCAGTGCTAGTCGCCCAGGACTAGCGGGAGGGCCGAGAAGCACAGACACGCAGTATTTT.

CDR3 DNA sequence: TGTGCCAGCAGCTTACGGGGACAGGTGAACTCCTACGAGCAGTACTTC. It specifies CASSLRGQVNSYEQYF. The chain uses TRBV11-1 and TRBJ2-7; 8 bases agree with TRBD1. V was pared by 2 bases and J by 0 bases, with 6 bases of the junction left unmatched. CDR1 is SGHAT and CDR2 is FQDESV in the germline V gene (reference sequence). The CDR3 contains 16 residues.

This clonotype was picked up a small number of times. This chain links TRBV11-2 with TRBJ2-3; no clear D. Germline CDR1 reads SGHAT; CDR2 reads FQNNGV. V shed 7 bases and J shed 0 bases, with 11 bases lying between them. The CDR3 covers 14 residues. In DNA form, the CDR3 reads TGTGCCAGCACCATCAGCCGTAGCACAGATACGCAGTATTTT. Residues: CASTISRSTDTQYF.

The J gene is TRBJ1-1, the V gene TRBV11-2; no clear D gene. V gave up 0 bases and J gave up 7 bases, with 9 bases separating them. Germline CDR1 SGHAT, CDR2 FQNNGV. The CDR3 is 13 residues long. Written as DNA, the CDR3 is TGTGCCAGCAGCTTAGATTTTATGTTTGAAGCTTTCTTT. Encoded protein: CASSLDFMFEAFF. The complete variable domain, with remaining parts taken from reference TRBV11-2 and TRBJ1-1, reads EAGVAQSPRYKIIEKRQSVAFWCNPISGHATLYWYQQILGQGPKLLIQFQNNGVVDDSQLPKDRFSAERLKGVDSTLKIQPAKLEDSAVYLCASSLDFMFEAFFGQGTRLTVV.

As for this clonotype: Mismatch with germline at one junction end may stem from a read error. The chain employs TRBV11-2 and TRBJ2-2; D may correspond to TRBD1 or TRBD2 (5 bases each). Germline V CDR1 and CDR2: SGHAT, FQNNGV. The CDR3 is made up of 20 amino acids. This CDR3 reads CAITPSFGQGLEVNTGELFF. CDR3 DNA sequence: TGTGCCATCACCCCCTCATTCGGACAAGGGCTAGAGGTAAACACCGGGGAACTGTTTTTT.

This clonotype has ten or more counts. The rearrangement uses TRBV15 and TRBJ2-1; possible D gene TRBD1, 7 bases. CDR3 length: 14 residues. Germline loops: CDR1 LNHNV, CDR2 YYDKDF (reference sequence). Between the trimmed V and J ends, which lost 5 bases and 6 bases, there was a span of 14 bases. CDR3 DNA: TGTGCCACCAGCGTAAACAGGGGAGGCAATGAGCAGTTCTTC. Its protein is CATSVNRGGNEQFF.